This TCR beta chain was documented in a study of CD8+CD57+ T cells in acquired aplastic anemia. Whole-study context: The sorted CD4+ and CD8+ cells yielded an average about 3.3 ug of DNA.

In patients chosen for sequencing, flow cytometry had shown CD8+CD57+ cell expansion. This clonotype was observed a single time. An end of the junction differs from the germline gene, which may be a read error. The CDR3 length is 14 residues. CDR1 is SGHTA, CDR2 FQGTGA, per germline. Genomic DNA provided the template from which TCR beta VDJ and CDR3 profiles were obtained. A single record per CDR3 protein comes from TCRdb applying MiXCR to the reads. This repertoire shows around 430,000 distinct CDR3 sequences, about a third found once; its top ten account for approximately 0.82%. This TCR derives from a human donor with aplastic anemia. The rearrangement links TRBV7-3 to TRBJ2-7; 9 bases map to TRBD1. The specimen sequenced was sorted CD4+, CD8+, or CD8+CD57+ T cells (not recorded which) from PBMCs. The CDR3 bases are TGTGCCAGCAGCGTAACAGGGGGCGTCGGCAAGCAGTACTTC. It encodes CASSVTGGVGKQYF.